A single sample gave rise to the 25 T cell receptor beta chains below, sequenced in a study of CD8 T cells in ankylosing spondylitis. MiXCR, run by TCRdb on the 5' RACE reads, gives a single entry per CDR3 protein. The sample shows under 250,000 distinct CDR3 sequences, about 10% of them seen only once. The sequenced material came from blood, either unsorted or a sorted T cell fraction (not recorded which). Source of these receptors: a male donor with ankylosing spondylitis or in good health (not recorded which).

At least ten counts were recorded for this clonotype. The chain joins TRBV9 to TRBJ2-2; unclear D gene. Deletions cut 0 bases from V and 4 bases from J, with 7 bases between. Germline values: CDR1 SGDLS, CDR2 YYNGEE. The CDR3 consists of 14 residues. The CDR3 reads CASSVDGPTGELFF. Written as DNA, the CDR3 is TGTGCCAGCAGCGTAGACGGTCCCACCGGGGAGCTGTTTTTT.

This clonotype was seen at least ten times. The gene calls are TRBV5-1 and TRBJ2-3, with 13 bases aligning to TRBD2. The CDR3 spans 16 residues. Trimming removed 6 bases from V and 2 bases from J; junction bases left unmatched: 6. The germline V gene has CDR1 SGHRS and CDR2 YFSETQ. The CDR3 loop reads CASTLTSGRATDTQYF. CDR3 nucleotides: TGCGCCAGCACCCTTACTAGCGGGAGGGCCACAGATACGCAGTATTTT.

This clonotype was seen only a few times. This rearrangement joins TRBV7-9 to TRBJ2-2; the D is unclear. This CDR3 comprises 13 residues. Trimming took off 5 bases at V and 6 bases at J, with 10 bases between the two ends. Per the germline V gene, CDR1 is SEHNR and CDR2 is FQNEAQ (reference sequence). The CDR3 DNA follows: TGTGCCAGCAGCGAAACGAGCGCCGGGGAGCTGTTTTTT. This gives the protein CASSETSAGELFF.

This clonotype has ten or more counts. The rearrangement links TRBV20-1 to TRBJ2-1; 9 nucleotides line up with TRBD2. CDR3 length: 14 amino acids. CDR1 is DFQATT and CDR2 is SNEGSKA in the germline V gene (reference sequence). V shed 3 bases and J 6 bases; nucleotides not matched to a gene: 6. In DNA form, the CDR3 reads TGCAGTGCTAGGAGGATAGCGGGAGTCAATGAGCAGTTCTTC. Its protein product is CSARRIAGVNEQFF.

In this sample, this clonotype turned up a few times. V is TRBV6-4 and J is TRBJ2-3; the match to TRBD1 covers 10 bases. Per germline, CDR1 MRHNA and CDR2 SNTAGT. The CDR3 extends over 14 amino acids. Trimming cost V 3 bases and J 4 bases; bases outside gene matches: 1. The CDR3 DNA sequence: TGTGCCAGCAGTGAGGACAGGGGGGCAGATACGCAGTATTTT. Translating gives CASSEDRGADTQYF.

The CDR3 DNA follows: TGCGCCAGCAGTGAGAAGGGGATGGCTGAAGCTTTCTTT. Encoded protein: CASSEKGMAEAFF. The V gene is TRBV10-1, the J gene TRBJ1-1; D perhaps matches TRBD1 (5 bases). V shed 2 bases and J shed 6 bases, with 10 bases lying between them. The CDR3 loop spans 13 amino acids. Per the germline V gene, CDR1 is WNHNN and CDR2 is SYGVQD (reference sequence).

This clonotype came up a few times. CDR3 in amino acids: CASSVTQGTYEQYF. The CDR3 nucleotides are TGTGCCAGCAGCGTAACTCAGGGGACCTACGAGCAGTACTTC. The chain links TRBV9 to TRBJ2-7; a weak D match, TRBD1 (6 bases). Trimming left V 1 base short and J 2 bases short, with 10 bases between. Germline V CDR1 and CDR2: SGDLS, YYNGEE. The CDR3 runs to 14 residues.

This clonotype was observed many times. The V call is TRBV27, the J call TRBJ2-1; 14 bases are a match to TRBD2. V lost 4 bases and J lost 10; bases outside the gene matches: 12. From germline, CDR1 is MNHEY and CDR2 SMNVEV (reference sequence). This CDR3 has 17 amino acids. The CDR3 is CASSYLTGTSGGIEQFF. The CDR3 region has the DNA TGTGCCAGCAGTTATCTTACCGGGACTAGCGGGGGAATCGAGCAGTTCTTC.

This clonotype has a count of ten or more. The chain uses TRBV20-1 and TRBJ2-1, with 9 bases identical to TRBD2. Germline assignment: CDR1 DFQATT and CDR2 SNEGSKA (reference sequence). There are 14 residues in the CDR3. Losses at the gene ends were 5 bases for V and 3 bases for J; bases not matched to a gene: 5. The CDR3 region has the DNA TGCAGTGCTCCGAGCGGGAGGAGCTACAATGAGCAGTTCTTC. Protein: CSAPSGRSYNEQFF.

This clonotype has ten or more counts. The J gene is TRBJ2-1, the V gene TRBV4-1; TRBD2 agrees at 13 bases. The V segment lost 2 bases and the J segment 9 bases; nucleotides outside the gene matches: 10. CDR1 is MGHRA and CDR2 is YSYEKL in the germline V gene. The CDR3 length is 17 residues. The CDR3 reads CASSQKTLGLAGFEQFF. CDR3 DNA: TGCGCCAGCAGCCAAAAGACTTTGGGACTAGCGGGATTTGAGCAGTTCTTC.

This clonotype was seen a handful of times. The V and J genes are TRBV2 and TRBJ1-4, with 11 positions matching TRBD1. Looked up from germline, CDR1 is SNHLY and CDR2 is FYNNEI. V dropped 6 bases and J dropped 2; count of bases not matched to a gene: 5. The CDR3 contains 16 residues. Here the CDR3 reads CASRARDRGTNEKLFF. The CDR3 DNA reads TGTGCCAGCAGAGCCCGGGACAGGGGGACTAATGAAAAACTGTTTTTT.

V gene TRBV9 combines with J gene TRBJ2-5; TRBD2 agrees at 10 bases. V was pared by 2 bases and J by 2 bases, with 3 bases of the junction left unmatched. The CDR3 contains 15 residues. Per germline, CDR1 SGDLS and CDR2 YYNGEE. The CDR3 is CASSVGSGGQETQYF. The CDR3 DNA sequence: TGTGCCAGCAGCGTCGGTAGCGGGGGGCAAGAGACCCAGTACTTC.

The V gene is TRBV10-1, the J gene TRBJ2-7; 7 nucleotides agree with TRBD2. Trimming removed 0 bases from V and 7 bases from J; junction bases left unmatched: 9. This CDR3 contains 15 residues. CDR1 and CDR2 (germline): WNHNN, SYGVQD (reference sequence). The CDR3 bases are TGCGCCAGCAGTGAGTCCAGCGGGGACCACAAGGAGCAGTACTTC. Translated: CASSESSGDHKEQYF.

The CDR3 DNA sequence: TGCGCCAGCAGCACAGGGGCGGGGGAGCTGTTTTTT. As protein: CASSTGAGELFF. The chain has TRBV10-2 and TRBJ2-2, with 7 bases fitting TRBD1. J gave up 8 bases and V 6 bases, and 3 bases lay outside the gene matches. CDR3 length: 12 residues. CDR1 and CDR2 from the germline V gene are WSHSY and SAAADI.

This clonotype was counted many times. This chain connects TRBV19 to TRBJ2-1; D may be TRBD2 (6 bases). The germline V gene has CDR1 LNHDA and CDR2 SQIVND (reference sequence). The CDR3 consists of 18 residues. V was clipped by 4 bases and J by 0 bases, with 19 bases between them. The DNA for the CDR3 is TGTGCCAGTAGTAGTAGCATGAGCGGGTCTTACTCCTACAATGAGCAGTTCTTC. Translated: CASSSSMSGSYSYNEQFF.

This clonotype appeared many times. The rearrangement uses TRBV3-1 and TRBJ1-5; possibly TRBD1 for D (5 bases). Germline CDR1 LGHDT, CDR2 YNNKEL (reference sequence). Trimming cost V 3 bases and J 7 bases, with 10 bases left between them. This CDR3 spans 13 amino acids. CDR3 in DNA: TGTGCCAGCAGCCAGTACGGGGGACAGCCCCAGCATTTT. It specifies CASSQYGGQPQHF.

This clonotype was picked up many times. The chain's CDR3 is CASSLEYRLAGVYTDTQYF. The CDR3 DNA sequence: TGCGCCAGCAGCTTGGAGTACAGACTAGCGGGAGTGTACACAGATACGCAGTATTTT. The chain uses TRBV5-1 and TRBJ2-3, with 12 bases lining up with TRBD2. This CDR3 spans 19 amino acids. The V and J ends lost 0 bases and 2 bases, in that order; junction bases with no gene match: 10. Germline V gene data show CDR1 as SGHRS and CDR2 as YFSETQ.

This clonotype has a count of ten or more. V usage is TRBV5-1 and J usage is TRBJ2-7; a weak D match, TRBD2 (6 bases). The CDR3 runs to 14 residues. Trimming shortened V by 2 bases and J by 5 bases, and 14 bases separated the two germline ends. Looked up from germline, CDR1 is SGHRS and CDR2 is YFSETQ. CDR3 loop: CASSFLAGSHEQYF. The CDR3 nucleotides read TGCGCCAGCAGCTTTCTGGCGGGATCCCACGAGCAGTACTTC.

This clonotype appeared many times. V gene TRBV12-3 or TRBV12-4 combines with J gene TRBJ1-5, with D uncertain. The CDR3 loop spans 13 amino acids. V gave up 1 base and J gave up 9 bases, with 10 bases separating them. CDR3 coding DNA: TGTGCCAGCAGTTTAGTGGGCGATGCGCCCCAGCATTTT. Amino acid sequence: CASSLVGDAPQHF.

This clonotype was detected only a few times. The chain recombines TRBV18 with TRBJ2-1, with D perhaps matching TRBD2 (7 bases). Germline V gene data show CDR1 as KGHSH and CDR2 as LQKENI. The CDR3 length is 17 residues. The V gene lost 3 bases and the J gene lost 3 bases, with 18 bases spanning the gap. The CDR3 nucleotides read TGTGCCAGCTCACCCGCGGGGGCTGGCACCCACTACAATGAGCAGTTCTTC. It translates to CASSPAGAGTHYNEQFF.

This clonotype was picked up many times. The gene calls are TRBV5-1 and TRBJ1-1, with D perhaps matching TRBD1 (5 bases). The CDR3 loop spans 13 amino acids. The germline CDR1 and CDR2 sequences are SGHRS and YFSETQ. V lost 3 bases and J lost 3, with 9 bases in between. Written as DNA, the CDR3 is TGCGCCAGCAGCTCGACAGTACACACTGAAGCTTTCTTT. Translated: CASSSTVHTEAFF.

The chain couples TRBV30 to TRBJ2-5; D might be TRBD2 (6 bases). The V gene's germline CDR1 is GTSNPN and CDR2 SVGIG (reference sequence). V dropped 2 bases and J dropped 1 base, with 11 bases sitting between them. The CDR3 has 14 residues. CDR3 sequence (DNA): TGTGCCTGGAGTAAGGGCGGGGCCCAAGAGACCCAGTACTTC. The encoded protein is CAWSKGGAQETQYF. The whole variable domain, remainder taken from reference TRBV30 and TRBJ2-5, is SQTIHQWPATLVQPVGSPLSLECTVEGTSNPNLYWYRQAAGRGLQLLFYSVGIGQISSEVPQNLSASRPQDRQFILSSKKLLLSDSGFYLCAWSKGGAQETQYFGPGTRLLVL.

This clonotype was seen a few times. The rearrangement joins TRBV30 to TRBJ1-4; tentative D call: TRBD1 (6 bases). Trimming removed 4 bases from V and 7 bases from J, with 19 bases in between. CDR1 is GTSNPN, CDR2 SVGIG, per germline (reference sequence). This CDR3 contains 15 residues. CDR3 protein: CAWTKPGAHGEKLFF. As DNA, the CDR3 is TGTGCCTGGACCAAACCAGGGGCGCACGGTGAAAAACTGTTTTTT.

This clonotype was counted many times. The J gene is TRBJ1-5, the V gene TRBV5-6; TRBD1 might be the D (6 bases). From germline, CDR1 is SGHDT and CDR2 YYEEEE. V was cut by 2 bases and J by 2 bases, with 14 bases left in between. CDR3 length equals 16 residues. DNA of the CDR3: TGTGCCAGCAGCTTTACGGGGGGCCTTGGCAATCAGCCCCAGCATTTT. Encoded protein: CASSFTGGLGNQPQHF.

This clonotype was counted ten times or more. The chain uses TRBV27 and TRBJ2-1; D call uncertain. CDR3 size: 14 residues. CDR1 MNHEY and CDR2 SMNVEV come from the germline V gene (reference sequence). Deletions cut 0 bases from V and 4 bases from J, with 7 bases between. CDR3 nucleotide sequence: TGTGCCAGCAGTTTATCGGAAGGATACAATGAGCAGTTCTTC. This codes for CASSLSEGYNEQFF.